This is a list of T cell receptor beta chains from one sample in a study of response to subunit inactivated influenza vaccine. TCRdb ran MiXCR on the RT-PCR reads and lists one entry per CDR3 protein. The sample carries 450,000 to 600,000 distinct CDR3 sequences, 15% to 20% recorded once. This sample comprised CD4+ T cells sorted from PBMCs, obtained around 2 years after vaccination. These receptors were taken from a man between 50 and 69 years old who received an inactivated influenza vaccine. CDR3s include the opening cysteine and the closing phenylalanine or tryptophan. Some rows have no size entry. The others give once, few or many, or a class for an expanded clone.

>TRBV10-3|TRBJ2-2|-
CAISESVGELFF
>TRBV18|TRBJ2-2|few
CASSPKAGGRNTGELFF
>TRBV18|TRBJ1-1|-
CASSATTGHEAFF
>TRBV7-9|TRBJ2-3|-
CASSDIGRGYTDTQYF
>TRBV10-3|TRBJ2-5|-
CAIRSGGGAGETQYF
>TRBV12-3/TRBV12-4|TRBJ1-5|few
CASALGGSTQPQHF
>TRBV5-1|TRBJ1-2|-
CASSRAGGSNYGYTF
>TRBV11-1|TRBJ2-5|few
CASKLLAGGQETQYF
>TRBV4-3|TRBJ2-3|-
CASSQDWTSADTQYF
>TRBV28|TRBJ2-3|many
CASSSGTYQDTQYF
>TRBV4-3|TRBJ2-1|-
CASSRGTSGTLYNEQFF
>TRBV3-1|TRBJ2-4|many
CASSQVDNVQYF
>TRBV5-1|TRBJ2-5|-
CASSLPRGETQYF
>TRBV10-3|TRBJ2-7|-
CAISKKGQGVLYEQYF
>TRBV21-1|TRBJ2-2|few
CASSKGGQRSNTGELFF
>TRBV5-1|TRBJ2-7|few
CASSSTGGLYEQYF
>TRBV12-3/TRBV12-4|TRBJ2-2|many
CASSRLAGYTGELFF
>TRBV18|TRBJ1-5|many
CASSGGNQPQHF
>TRBV10-1|TRBJ2-7|few
CATSSGPASYEQYF
>TRBV12-3/TRBV12-4|TRBJ2-7|-
CASSDRGREQYF
>TRBV24-1|TRBJ2-7|many
CATSDGRAPSPYEQYF
>TRBV20-1|TRBJ2-5|-
CSAKGQSPGETQYF
>TRBV18|TRBJ2-7|-
CASSSIPGHSSYEQYF
>TRBV20-1|TRBJ1-5|-
CSARRLGRNSNQPQHF
>TRBV2|TRBJ2-5|-
CASRSILVRTETQYF
>TRBV5-1|TRBJ2-7|-
CASSLNQGSGEQYF
>TRBV12-5|TRBJ2-2|-
CASGRIQGTGELFF
>TRBV20-1|TRBJ2-2|-
CSAREGVGTGELFF